This entry lists 30 T cell receptor beta chains sequenced from one sample in a study of blood T cell repertoires in COVID-19. The table came from immunoSEQ multiplex PCR; TCRdb's copy has only in-frame clones and leaves some out. This sample has around 300,000 clones; around nine tenths occur once, and the top ten carry approximately 2%. The sequenced sample consisted of PBMCs or T cells enriched from blood (not recorded which). The source of these receptors is a woman aged 55 to 70 in a cohort exposed to, infected with or recovered from COVID-19 (not recorded which).

The chain recombines TRBV29-1 with TRBJ1-4; D perhaps matches TRBD1 (5 bases). Germline lookup yields CDR1 SQVTM and CDR2 ANQGSEA. Trimming pared 7 bases from V and 8 bases from J, leaving 17 bases between. CDR3 length: 13 amino acids. The DNA for the CDR3 is TGCAGCGGATCTTCATTGTCAGGGGAAAAACTGTTTTTT. This sequence encodes CSGSSLSGEKLFF.

The genes are TRBV15 and TRBJ1-1; 11 nucleotides align to TRBD1. There are 15 residues in the CDR3. Germline V gives CDR1 LNHNV, CDR2 YYDKDF (reference sequence). V lost 5 bases, J lost 4 bases, and 6 bases stayed unmatched. CDR3: CATSPGTGGRTEAFF. Written as DNA, the CDR3 is TGTGCCACCAGCCCCGGGACAGGGGGGCGCACTGAAGCTTTCTTT.

The chain couples TRBV30 to TRBJ2-2; the match to TRBD2 covers 9 bases. The trim removed 4 bases at V and 6 bases at J, leaving 6 bases unmatched. This CDR3 has 14 amino acids. Germline CDR1 reads GTSNPN; CDR2 reads SVGIG (reference sequence). CDR3 sequence (DNA): TGTGCCTGGACCGCCTCTAGCGGGGCCGGGGAGCTGTTTTTT. Translating it yields CAWTASSGAGELFF.

In its sample, this clone was seen a few times. The chain uses TRBV23-1 and TRBJ1-5; D is undetermined. TRBV23-1 is an ORF for which the function is uncertain. The CDR3 sequence is 15 residues long. In DNA, the CDR3 is TGCGCTACCGGCCGGGAAAGATTGAGCAATCAGCCCCAGCATTTT. The encoded protein is CATGRERLSNQPQHF.

The genes are TRBV7-8 and TRBJ2-7; tentative D call: TRBD1 (5 bases). The CDR3 spans 14 residues. CDR1 and CDR2 from the germline V gene are SGHVS and FQNEAQ. Trimming removed 5 bases at V and 5 bases at J, with 16 bases between. CDR3 in amino acids: CASSPGRTPDEQYF. DNA of the CDR3: TGTGCCAGCAGCCCGGGTCGGACACCCGACGAGCAGTACTTC.

The chain carries TRBV29-1 and TRBJ1-2; 9 bases are shared with TRBD1. The CDR3 has 16 amino acids. V shed 6 bases and J 7 bases; nucleotides not matched to a gene: 18. The germline V gene encodes CDR1 SQVTM and CDR2 ANQGSEA. CDR3 sequence reads: CSVNPTLTGGGRGYTF. CDR3 DNA: TGCAGCGTAAACCCCACACTGACAGGGGGAGGCCGTGGCTACACCTTC.

The rearrangement uses TRBV7-9 and TRBJ2-2, with D perhaps TRBD2 (6 bases). This CDR3 region has 19 residues. Per germline, CDR1 SEHNR and CDR2 FQNEAQ (reference sequence). V gave up 1 base and J gave up 0 bases, with 18 bases separating them. CDR3 protein: CASSLDGALASANTGELFF. For the CDR3, the DNA is TGTGCCAGCAGCTTAGATGGGGCGCTAGCGAGTGCGAACACCGGGGAGCTGTTTTTT.

This chain uses TRBV24-1 with TRBJ1-2; D is possibly TRBD1 (5 bases). CDR3 length: 12 residues. Germline V gene lookup returns CDR1 KGHDR and CDR2 SFDVKD. V was clipped by 5 bases and J by 4 bases, with 7 bases between them. The CDR3 is CATSGQGYGYTF. The DNA for the CDR3 is TGTGCCACCAGTGGGCAGGGCTATGGCTACACCTTC.

This chain links TRBV9 with TRBJ2-4; D possibly corresponds to TRBD2 (6 bases). V was clipped by 3 bases and J by 9 bases, with 16 bases between them. Germline-derived CDR1 and CDR2 are SGDLS and YYNGEE. This CDR3 is built from 14 residues. For the CDR3, the DNA is TGTGCCAGCAGCGAGAGTTGGGTCGGGGGCATTCAGTACTTC. Translated, it gives CASSESWVGGIQYF. Full variable domain (rest looked up from reference TRBV9 and TRBJ2-4): DSGVTQTPKHLITATGQRVTLRCSPRSGDLSVYWYQQSLDQGLQFLIQYYNGEERAKGNILERFSAQQFPDLHSELNLSSLELGDSALYFCASSESWVGGIQYFGAGTRLSVL.

The CDR3 here is CASSQVVGEQFF. The CDR3 DNA reads as TGCGCCAGCAGCCAAGTAGTTGGTGAGCAGTTCTTC. The V call is TRBV4-1, the J call TRBJ2-1; no firm D call. The V gene lost 1 base and the J gene lost 9 bases, with 7 bases spanning the gap. CDR1 is MGHRA, CDR2 YSYEKL, per germline. The CDR3 runs 12 residues.

V and J are TRBV27 and TRBJ2-5, with D maybe TRBD2 (6 bases). Germline V gene sequence: CDR1 MNHEY, CDR2 SMNVEV (reference sequence). This CDR3 has 14 residues. V dropped 4 bases and J dropped 5 bases, with 14 bases sitting between them. The CDR3 reads CASSSGTRGETQYF. In nucleotides, the CDR3 is TGTGCCAGCAGTTCCGGGACTCGGGGGGAGACCCAGTACTTC.

V is TRBV11-2 and J is TRBJ2-1, with D tentatively TRBD1 (5 bases). The CDR3 has 13 residues. Looked up from germline, CDR1 is SGHAT and CDR2 is FQNNGV. V lost 2 bases and J 8 bases, leaving 10 bases between the germline ends. The CDR3 sequence: CASSLQGSDEQFF. The CDR3 DNA reads as TGTGCCAGCAGCTTACAGGGAAGCGATGAGCAGTTCTTC. The full variable domain, with the rest looked up from reference TRBV11-2 and TRBJ2-1, is EAGVAQSPRYKIIEKRQSVAFWCNPISGHATLYWYQQILGQGPKLLIQFQNNGVVDDSQLPKDRFSAERLKGVDSTLKIQPAKLEDSAVYLCASSLQGSDEQFFGPGTRLTVL.

The chain combines TRBV29-1 with TRBJ2-7; 8 nucleotides line up with TRBD1. The germline V gene encodes CDR1 SQVTM and CDR2 ANQGSEA. The junction had 8 bases not matched to a gene; V was cut back by 1 base and J by 0 bases. There are 16 residues in the CDR3. This chain's CDR3 is CSVEAPTGVVSYEQYF. CDR3 bases: TGCAGCGTTGAAGCCCCGACAGGGGTAGTCTCCTACGAGCAGTACTTC.

The chain links TRBV27 to TRBJ2-5; 7 positions match TRBD1. Germline lookup yields CDR1 MNHEY and CDR2 SMNVEV (reference sequence). This CDR3 region has 14 residues. Unmatched junction bases numbered 3, after V lost 2 bases and J lost 3 bases. CDR3 sequence reads: CASSLRDSEETQYF. In nucleotides, the CDR3 is TGTGCCAGCAGTTTAAGGGACAGCGAAGAGACCCAGTACTTC.

CDR3 sequence reads: CASARQATNYGYTF. The CDR3 nucleotides are TGTGCCAGCGCCCGACAGGCTACTAACTATGGCTACACCTTC. The rearrangement joins TRBV19 to TRBJ1-2; tentative D call: TRBD1 (6 bases). From germline, CDR1 is LNHDA and CDR2 SQIVND (reference sequence). This CDR3 has 14 residues. The germline V and J ends were trimmed by 9 bases and 0 bases, with 14 bases remaining between them.

This clone turned up a few times. CDR3 sequence: CATSAEGGTNQPQHF. The CDR3, as DNA: TGTGCCACCAGTGCCGAGGGGGGGACCAATCAGCCCCAGCATTTT. The chain recombines TRBV24-1 with TRBJ1-5, with D tentatively TRBD1 (6 bases). The CDR3 covers 15 residues. The V gene's germline CDR1 is KGHDR and CDR2 SFDVKD. Trimming took off 5 bases at V and 3 bases at J, with 13 bases between the two ends.

The rearrangement joins TRBV2 to TRBJ1-5; D is perhaps TRBD1 (5 bases). The CDR3 length is 14 residues. The germline V gene has CDR1 SNHLY and CDR2 FYNNEI. V gave up 7 bases and J gave up 0 bases, with 10 bases separating them. CDR3 loop: CASNGGNSNQPQHF. The DNA of the CDR3 is TGTGCCAGCAACGGGGGTAATAGCAATCAGCCCCAGCATTTT.

This chain joins TRBV28 and TRBJ2-5; D possibly corresponds to TRBD2 (6 bases). Germline V gene lookup returns CDR1 MDHEN and CDR2 SYDVKM. V was trimmed by 0 bases and J by 2 bases, leaving 16 bases between them. The CDR3 spans 17 residues. CDR3 sequence: CASSLWSRLAKQETQYF. CDR3 nucleotide sequence: TGTGCCAGCAGTTTATGGAGTCGGCTAGCGAAACAAGAGACCCAGTACTTC.

The chain combines TRBV10-1 with TRBJ2-7; TRBD1 matches 11 bases. V lost 2 bases and J lost 6; bases outside the gene matches: 3. This CDR3 is built from 14 residues. Germline assignment: CDR1 WNHNN and CDR2 SYGVQD (reference sequence). The CDR3 DNA reads as TGCGCCAGCAGTGAGGGGACAGGGGGAGGCGAGCAGTACTTC. This gives the protein CASSEGTGGGEQYF.

The genes are TRBV7-9 and TRBJ2-1; the match to TRBD2 covers 7 bases. J was trimmed by 1 base and V by 4 bases; bases with no gene match: 10. The length of the CDR3 is 17 residues. Germline V gene data show CDR1 as SEHNR and CDR2 as FQNEAQ (reference sequence). CDR3 bases: TGTGCCAGCAGCTCCCGTCTCGGGCGGGGGTCCTACAATGAGCAGTTCTTC. It is translated as CASSSRLGRGSYNEQFF.

In this sample, this clone turned up a few times. This rearrangement joins TRBV7-9 to TRBJ2-7; 10 bases match TRBD1. The J segment lost 4 bases and the V segment lost 5 bases, leaving 14 bases of the junction unmatched. The CDR3 spans 17 residues. From germline, CDR1 is SEHNR and CDR2 FQNEAQ (reference sequence). The CDR3 region is CASSLTGGVIGLYEQYF. As DNA, the CDR3 is TGTGCCAGCAGCCTGACAGGGGGCGTCATTGGTCTGTACGAGCAGTACTTC.

This chain joins TRBV6-5 and TRBJ2-7, with 8 bases aligning to TRBD2. The ends lost 2 bases at V and 5 bases at J; junction bases unmatched: 8. The germline CDR1 and CDR2 sequences are MNHEY and SVGAGI. The CDR3 is 15 amino acids. CDR3 sequence (DNA): TGTGCCAGCAGTTACAGCGGGGGAGGGGAAAACGAGCAGTACTTC. Its protein is CASSYSGGGENEQYF.

A single count supports this clone. This chain uses TRBV6-2 or TRBV6-3 with TRBJ2-1, with D tentatively TRBD2 (6 bases). CDR3 size: 16 residues. With 6 bases removed from V and 0 bases from J, the gap between germline ends came to 15 bases. Germline CDR1 and CDR2: MNHEY and SVGEGT. CDR3: CASSRGAGNSYNEQFF. Written as DNA, the CDR3 is TGTGCCAGCAGCCGCGGAGCGGGTAACTCCTACAATGAGCAGTTCTTC.

The genes are TRBV28 and TRBJ1-5, with a tentative D call TRBD1 (6 bases). V was trimmed by 6 bases and J by 6 bases, leaving 9 bases between them. The CDR3 runs to 12 residues. In germline, CDR1 is MDHEN, CDR2 SYDVKM. The CDR3 is CASRRGTQPQHF. DNA of the CDR3: TGTGCCAGCAGGAGGGGGACTCAGCCCCAGCATTTT.

The chain employs TRBV10-1 and TRBJ2-7; D might be TRBD2 (6 bases). The V end lost 4 bases, the J end lost 1 base, and 8 bases lay between the germline ends. The CDR3 length is 13 residues. The germline V gene has CDR1 WNHNN and CDR2 SYGVQD (reference sequence). CDR3 sequence (DNA): TGCGCCAGCAGTGTTGGGAGGTCCTACGAGCAGTACTTC. This encodes CASSVGRSYEQYF.

Notes on this clone: One junction end does not reproduce the germline sequence, and a read error may be involved. This chain uses TRBV28 with TRBJ2-2; D call uncertain. There are 12 residues in the CDR3. The V gene's germline CDR1 is MDHEN and CDR2 SYDVKM. Here the CDR3 DNA reads TGTGCCAGCAGTTTATGCGGCGGAGCGAGAGGTTTT. As protein: CASSLCGGARGF.

This rearrangement joins TRBV7-9 to TRBJ2-7, with D possibly being TRBD1 (6 bases). The germline V gene encodes CDR1 SEHNR and CDR2 FQNEAQ (reference sequence). The CDR3 is 18 amino acids. The V gene lost 5 bases and the J gene lost 0 bases, with 23 bases spanning the gap. The CDR3 DNA follows: TGTGCCAGCAGCCCGCCCAGCTCCCGACAGGCCTACTCCTACGAGCAGTACTTC. Translated, it gives CASSPPSSRQAYSYEQYF. Combining the CDR3 with reference TRBV7-9 and TRBJ2-7 gives the whole variable domain DTGVSQNPRHKITKRGQNVTFRCDPISEHNRLYWYRQTLGQGPEFLTYFQNEAQLEKSRLLSDRFSAERPKGSFSTLEIQRTEQGDSAMYLCASSPPSSRQAYSYEQYFGPGTRLTVT.

This chain joins TRBV5-1 and TRBJ1-2; TRBD1 matches 11 bases. Germline V CDR1 and CDR2: SGHRS, YFSETQ. V was pared by 4 bases and J by 4 bases, with 6 bases of the junction left unmatched. The CDR3 has 15 amino acids. As DNA, the CDR3 is TGCGCCAGCAGCCTTGGACAGGGGGCCCCCTATGGCTACACCTTC. It translates to CASSLGQGAPYGYTF.

V gene TRBV2 combines with J gene TRBJ1-5; D remains ambiguous. V lost 2 bases, J lost 4 bases, and 6 bases lay in between. This CDR3 has 13 amino acids. Germline V lookup: CDR1 SNHLY, CDR2 FYNNEI. DNA for the CDR3: TGTGCCAGCAGTGAATGGGAGAATCAGCCCCAGCATTTT. As protein: CASSEWENQPQHF. Drawing the rest from reference TRBV2 and TRBJ1-5, the complete variable domain is EPEVTQTPSHQVTQMGQEVILRCVPISNHLYFYWYRQILGQKVEFLVSFYNNEISEKSEIFDDQFSVERPDGSNFTLKIRSTKLEDSAMYFCASSEWENQPQHFGDGTRLSIL.

The genes are TRBV19 and TRBJ2-3; 10 nucleotides agree with TRBD2. This CDR3 has 14 amino acids. Germline trimming cut 5 bases from V and 4 bases from J; bases unmatched to any gene: 3. Looked up from germline, CDR1 is LNHDA and CDR2 is SQIVND (reference sequence). The CDR3 DNA sequence: TGTGCCAGTAGTCCCGGGACTAGCGCAGATACGCAGTATTTT. This codes for CASSPGTSADTQYF. Combining the CDR3 with reference TRBV19 and TRBJ2-3 gives the whole variable domain DGGITQSPKYLFRKEGQNVTLSCEQNLNHDAMYWYRQDPGQGLRLIYYSQIVNDFQKGDIAEGYSVSREKKESFPLTVTSAQKNPTAFYLCASSPGTSADTQYFGPGTRLTVL.